This TCR beta chain came from a study of CD8 T cells in ankylosing spondylitis (dated by TCRdb to about 2017). About the investigation overall: To find TCR variants linked to disease, the study profiled T cell receptor beta repertoires in ankylosing spondylitis patients and healthy donors. In total, the full study cohort was made up of 95 to 110 healthy donors and 25 ankylosing spondylitis patients. Peripheral blood was sampled, and synovial fluid was also collected from ankylosing spondylitis patients. Here is what the overall study found, with its caveats: A TCR beta motif of 8 or 9 highly homologous amino acid variants appeared characteristic of blood from ankylosing spondylitis patients. According to the report, matched synovial fluid samples from ankylosing spondylitis patients were significantly enriched for the disease-linked clones. The disease-linked clones had a CD8+ phenotype and were found at relatively low frequencies in peripheral blood. Some TCR beta motif variants had previously been reported in synovial fluid and blood of reactive arthritis patients, which suggested common disease-initiation mechanisms.

Remarks on this clonotype: Its antigen remains undetermined. No quality values exist for individual bases; no much larger clone is one base distant.

Sequencing was carried out with an Illumina HiSeq 2500. Quantitative 5'-RACE with molecular barcodes was the method used to prepare the TCR beta libraries. Under the source paper's analysis protocol: Disease-linked TCR variants were identified with a new computational method built on a probabilistic model of VDJ rearrangement. The public sequencing data were trimmed at Q25 with fastp and processed into clonotypes with MiXCR by TCRdb, which kept only in-frame beta chains. Every CDR3 protein is listed once, alongside the most common genes and DNA of its rows. TCRdb, not the original authors, processed these V and J calls. This sample comprises 250,000 to 300,000 distinct CDR3 sequences, about 19% of them detected only once. The ten top clones hold roughly 7.3% of the sample. CDR1 is given as SGDLS and CDR2 as YYNGEE, both from the germline V gene. The CDR3 starts with the cysteine, ends with the phenylalanine, and has 14 residues. Of all the DNA, just the CDR3 is kept, 42 bases in frame from base 1. The junction shows trimming of 4 bases on V and 6 bases on J, plus 13 bases between the germline ends.

Sequencing was done on a sample of blood, either unsorted or a sorted T cell fraction (not recorded which). The sequence links TRBV9 to TRBJ1-4, with no confident D gene call. This TCR came from a male donor with ankylosing spondylitis or in good health (not recorded which). The DNA reads TGTGCCAGCAGCCCCCACGGACGCGATGAAAAACTGTTTTTT. Protein translation: CASSPHGRDEKLFF.